The next 8 T cell receptor beta chains were all read from a single sample in a study of cytomegalovirus exposure and HLA in healthy donors. The PCR employed 60 Vbeta primers together with 13 Jbeta primers. Sequenced by immunoSEQ multiplex PCR; TCRdb stores in-frame clones only, minus some. The sample carries 120,000 or so clones, around 80% recorded once. Sequenced material: PBMCs. These receptors came from a man under 40 in good health and CMV-seronegative.

The V and J genes are TRBV19 and TRBJ2-5, with TRBD1 identical over 10 bases. Germline CDR1 LNHDA, CDR2 SQIVND (reference sequence). The V segment lost 0 bases and the J segment 7 bases; nucleotides outside the gene matches: 14. The CDR3 covers 18 residues. CDR3 nucleotides: TGTGCCAGTAGTATAGAGACACCGGGACAGGGGCTACAGGGGACCCAGTACTTC. This codes for CASSIETPGQGLQGTQYF.

The rearrangement links TRBV27 to TRBJ2-3; tentatively, D is TRBD1 (5 bases). Trimming removed 2 bases at V and 6 bases at J, with 15 bases between. This CDR3 has 15 residues. Germline V gives CDR1 MNHEY, CDR2 SMNVEV (reference sequence). The CDR3 loop reads CASSLMPSAGDTQYF. CDR3 bases: TGTGCCAGCAGTTTAATGCCTAGTGCAGGGGATACGCAGTATTTT.

The rearrangement joins TRBV2 to TRBJ1-2, with D perhaps matching TRBD1 (6 bases). V lost 8 bases, J lost 7 bases, and 20 bases lay in between. Germline V gene sequence: CDR1 SNHLY, CDR2 FYNNEI. CDR3 length: 14 amino acids. The chain's CDR3 is CASGEQGSLSGYTF. Here the CDR3 DNA reads TGTGCCAGCGGAGAACAGGGCAGCCTGAGTGGCTACACCTTC.

The gene calls are TRBV4-3 and TRBJ2-7, with a tentative D call TRBD2 (7 bases). Germline CDR1 reads LGHNA; CDR2 reads YSLEER. The V and J ends lost 0 bases and 3 bases respectively, with 15 bases between them. The CDR3 length is 16 residues. Written as DNA, the CDR3 is TGCGCCAGCAGCCAAGATCTAGGGGGGGGCGGCTACGAGCAGTACTTC. Amino acid sequence: CASSQDLGGGGYEQYF.

The gene calls are TRBV9 and TRBJ2-7; 7 bases fit TRBD1. V lost 4 bases to trimming and J lost 1 base; unmatched junction nucleotides: 5. Germline CDR1 is SGDLS and CDR2 is YYNGEE. The CDR3 sequence is 14 residues long. The CDR3 loop reads CASSPQGSSYEQYF. The CDR3 region has the DNA TGTGCCAGCAGCCCACAGGGGTCATCCTACGAGCAGTACTTC. Supplemented by reference TRBV9 and TRBJ2-7, the full variable domain reads DSGVTQTPKHLITATGQRVTLRCSPRSGDLSVYWYQQSLDQGLQFLIQYYNGEERAKGNILERFSAQQFPDLHSELNLSSLELGDSALYFCASSPQGSSYEQYFGPGTRLTVT.

The chain carries TRBV6-5 and TRBJ1-1; D gene uncertain. The V end lost 2 bases, the J end lost 7 bases, and 8 bases lay between the germline ends. Per the germline V gene, CDR1 is MNHEY and CDR2 is SVGAGI. CDR3 length: 12 amino acids. CDR3 protein: CASSYGQLEAFF. The CDR3 DNA sequence: TGTGCCAGCAGTTACGGGCAGCTTGAAGCTTTCTTT.

This clone was picked up one time. The V call is TRBV4-3, the J call TRBJ2-7; D is ambiguous. This CDR3 spans 14 amino acids. Trimming removed 0 bases from V and 6 bases from J, with 12 bases in between. CDR1 is LGHNA and CDR2 is YSLEER in the germline V gene. Here the CDR3 DNA reads TGCGCCAGCAGCCAAGAGTGGAGTATTAGCGAGCAGTACTTC. Amino acids: CASSQEWSISEQYF.

A few counts support this clone. The J gene is TRBJ2-7, the V gene TRBV19; TRBD2 matches at 10 bases. With V trimmed by 2 bases and J by 6 bases, 7 bases remained unmatched. The CDR3 is made up of 15 amino acids. Germline values: CDR1 LNHDA, CDR2 SQIVND (reference sequence). The CDR3 DNA sequence: TGTGCCAGTAGTATAATAGCGGGAGGTGTGGGCGAGCAGTACTTC. It is translated as CASSIIAGGVGEQYF. The full variable domain, with the rest looked up from reference TRBV19 and TRBJ2-7, is DGGITQSPKYLFRKEGQNVTLSCEQNLNHDAMYWYRQDPGQGLRLIYYSQIVNDFQKGDIAEGYSVSREKKESFPLTVTSAQKNPTAFYLCASSIIAGGVGEQYFGPGTRLTVT.